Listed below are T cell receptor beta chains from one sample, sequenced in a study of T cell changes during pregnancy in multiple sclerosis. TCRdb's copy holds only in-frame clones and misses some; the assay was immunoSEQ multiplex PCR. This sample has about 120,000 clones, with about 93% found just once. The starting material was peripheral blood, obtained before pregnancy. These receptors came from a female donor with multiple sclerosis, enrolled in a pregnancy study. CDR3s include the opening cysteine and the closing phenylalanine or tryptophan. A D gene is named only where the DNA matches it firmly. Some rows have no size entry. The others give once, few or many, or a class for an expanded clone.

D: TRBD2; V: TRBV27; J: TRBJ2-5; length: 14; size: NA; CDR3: CASSRGRGGETQYF; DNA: TGTGCCAGCTCCCGAGGGCGGGGGGGAGAGACCCAGTACTTC
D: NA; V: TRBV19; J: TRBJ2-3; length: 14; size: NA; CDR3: CASRQRADTDTQYF; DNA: TGTGCCAGTAGGCAGCGGGCGGACACAGATACGCAGTATTTT
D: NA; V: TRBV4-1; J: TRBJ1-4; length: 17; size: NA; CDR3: CASSLDAGLNVNEKLFF; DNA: TGCGCCAGCAGCCTAGACGCGGGGCTGAACGTTAATGAAAAACTGTTTTTT
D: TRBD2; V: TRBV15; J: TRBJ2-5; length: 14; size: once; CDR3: CATSTGRGGETQYF; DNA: TGTGCCACCAGCACTGGTCGCGGGGGGGAGACCCAGTACTTC
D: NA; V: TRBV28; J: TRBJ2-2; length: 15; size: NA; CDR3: CASSSSDRHTGELFF; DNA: TGTGCCAGCAGTTCCTCGGACAGACACACCGGGGAGCTGTTTTTT
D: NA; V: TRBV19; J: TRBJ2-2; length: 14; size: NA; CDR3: CASSMLQITGELFF; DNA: TGTGCCAGTAGTATGCTTCAGATCACCGGGGAGCTGTTTTTT
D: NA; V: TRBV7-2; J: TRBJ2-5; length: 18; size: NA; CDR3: CASSPRVGGQRYQETQYF; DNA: TGTGCCAGCAGCCCCCGAGTGGGGGGGCAACGGTATCAAGAGACCCAGTACTTC
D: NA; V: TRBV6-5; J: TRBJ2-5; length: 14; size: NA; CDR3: CASSPVGSVETQYF; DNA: TGTGCCAGCAGCCCGGTGGGCTCTGTAGAGACCCAGTACTTC
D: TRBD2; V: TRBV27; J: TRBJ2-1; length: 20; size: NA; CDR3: CASSRNLGLAALRRDNEQFF; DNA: TGTGCCAGCAGCCGTAATCTAGGACTAGCGGCCCTACGACGAGACAATGAGCAGTTCTTC
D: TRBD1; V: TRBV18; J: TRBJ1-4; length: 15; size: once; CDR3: CASSPGQGVNEKLFF; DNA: TGTGCCAGCTCACCAGGACAGGGCGTAAATGAAAAACTGTTTTTT
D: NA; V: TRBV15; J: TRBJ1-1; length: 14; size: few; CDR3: CATSRDRVGTEAFF; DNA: TGTGCCACCAGCAGAGACAGGGTTGGCACTGAAGCTTTCTTT
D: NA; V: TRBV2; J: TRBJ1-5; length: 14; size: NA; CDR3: CASSAGGGGSPQHF; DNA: TGTGCCAGCAGTGCGGGGGGCGGGGGGTCGCCCCAGCATTTT
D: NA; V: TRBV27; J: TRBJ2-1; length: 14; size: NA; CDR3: CASSFIQRYNEQFF; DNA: TGTGCCAGCAGTTTCATTCAGCGGTACAATGAGCAGTTCTTC
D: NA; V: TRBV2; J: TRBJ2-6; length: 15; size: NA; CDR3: CASISGVSGANVLTF; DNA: TGTGCCAGCATCTCAGGGGTCTCTGGGGCCAACGTCCTGACTTTC
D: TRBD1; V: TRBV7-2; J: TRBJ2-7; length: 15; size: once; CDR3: CASSQRDRGHHEQYF; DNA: TGTGCCAGCAGCCAGCGGGACAGGGGGCACCACGAGCAGTACTTC
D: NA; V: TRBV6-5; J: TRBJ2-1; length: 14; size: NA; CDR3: CASTASRAHNEQFF; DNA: TGTGCCAGCACTGCGAGCAGGGCCCACAATGAGCAGTTCTTC
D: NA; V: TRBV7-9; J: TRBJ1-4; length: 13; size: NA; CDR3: CASRQIGGEKLFF; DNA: TGTGCCAGCAGACAAATTGGGGGGGAAAAACTGTTTTTT
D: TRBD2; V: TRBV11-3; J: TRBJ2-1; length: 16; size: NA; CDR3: CASSWGRAGAYNEQFF; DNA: TGTGCCAGCAGTTGGGGGAGGGCGGGGGCCTACAATGAGCAGTTCTTC
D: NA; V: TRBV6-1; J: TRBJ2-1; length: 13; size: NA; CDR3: CASSEKGGHEQFF; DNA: TGTGCCAGCAGTGAAAAAGGGGGTCATGAGCAGTTCTTC
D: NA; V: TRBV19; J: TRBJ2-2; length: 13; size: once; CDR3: CASRFQGTGELFF; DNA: TGTGCCAGTAGATTCCAGGGAACCGGGGAGCTGTTTTTT
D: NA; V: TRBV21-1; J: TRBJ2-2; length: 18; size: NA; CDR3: CASSKRGTGGAVNGELFF; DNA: TGTGCCAGCAGCAAAAGGGGGACGGGGGGGGCAGTAAACGGGGAGCTGTTTTTT
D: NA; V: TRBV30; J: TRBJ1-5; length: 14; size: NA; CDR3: CAWSVGQGNQPQHF; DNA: TGTGCCTGGAGTGTCGGGCAGGGAAATCAGCCCCAGCATTTT
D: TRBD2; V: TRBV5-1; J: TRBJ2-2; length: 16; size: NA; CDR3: CASSLASSGSGGELFF; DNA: TGCGCCAGCAGCTTGGCGTCTAGCGGGAGTGGAGGGGAGCTGTTTTTT
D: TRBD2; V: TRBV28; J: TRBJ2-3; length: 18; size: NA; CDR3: CASSFFPGLAASTDTQYF; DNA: TGTGCCAGCAGTTTTTTTCCAGGACTAGCGGCTAGCACAGATACGCAGTATTTT
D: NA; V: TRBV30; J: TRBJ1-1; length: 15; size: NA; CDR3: CAWNFAGLENTEAFF; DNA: TGTGCCTGGAATTTTGCAGGGCTGGAGAACACTGAAGCTTTCTTT
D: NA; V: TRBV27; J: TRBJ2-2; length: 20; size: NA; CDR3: CASSFGLRQQDIMNTGELFF; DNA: TGTGCCAGCAGTTTTGGTCTCCGACAACAAGATATTATGAACACCGGGGAGCTGTTTTTT
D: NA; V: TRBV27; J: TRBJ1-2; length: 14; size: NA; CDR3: CASSLFATNYGYTF; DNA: TGTGCCAGCAGTTTATTCGCCACAAACTATGGCTACACCTTC
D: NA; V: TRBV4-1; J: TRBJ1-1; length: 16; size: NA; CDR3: CAGSQVSGLVNTEAFF; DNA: TGCGCCGGCAGCCAAGTCTCGGGACTTGTGAACACTGAAGCTTTCTTT
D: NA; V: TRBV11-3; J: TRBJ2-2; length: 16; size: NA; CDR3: CASSKGRVANTGELFF; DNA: TGTGCCAGCAGCAAAGGCCGGGTCGCGAACACCGGGGAGCTGTTTTTT
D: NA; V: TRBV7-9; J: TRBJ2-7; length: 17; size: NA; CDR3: CASSSRRTALGSDEQYF; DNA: TGTGCCAGCAGCTCACGGCGGACAGCTTTGGGGAGCGACGAGCAGTACTTC
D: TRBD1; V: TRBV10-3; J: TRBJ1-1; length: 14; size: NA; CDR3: CAISVGGTDTEAFF; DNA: TGTGCCATCAGCGTAGGGGGCACGGACACTGAAGCTTTCTTT
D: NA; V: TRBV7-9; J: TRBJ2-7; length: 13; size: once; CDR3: CASSSGQTYEQYF; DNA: TGTGCCAGCAGCTCAGGACAGACCTACGAGCAGTACTTC